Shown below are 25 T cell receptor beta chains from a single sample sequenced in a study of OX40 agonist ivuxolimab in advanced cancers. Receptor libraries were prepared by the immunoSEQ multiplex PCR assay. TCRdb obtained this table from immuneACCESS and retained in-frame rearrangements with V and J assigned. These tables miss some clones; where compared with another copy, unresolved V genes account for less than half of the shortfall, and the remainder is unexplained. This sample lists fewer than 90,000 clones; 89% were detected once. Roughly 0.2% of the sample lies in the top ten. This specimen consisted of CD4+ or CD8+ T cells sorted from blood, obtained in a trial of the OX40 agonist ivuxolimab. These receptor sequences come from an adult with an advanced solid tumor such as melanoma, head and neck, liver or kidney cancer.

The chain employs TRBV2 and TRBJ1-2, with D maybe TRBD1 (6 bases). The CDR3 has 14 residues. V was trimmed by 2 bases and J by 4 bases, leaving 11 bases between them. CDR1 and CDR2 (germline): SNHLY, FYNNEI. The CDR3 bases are TGTGCCAGCAGTGAATCAACAGGGACCTATGGCTACACCTTC. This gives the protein CASSESTGTYGYTF.

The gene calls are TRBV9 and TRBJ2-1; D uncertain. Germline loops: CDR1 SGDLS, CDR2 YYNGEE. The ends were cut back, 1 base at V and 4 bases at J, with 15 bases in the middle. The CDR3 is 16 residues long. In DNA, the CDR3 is TGTGCCAGCAGCGTAAAGGCGAACTTCCCGTACAATGAGCAGTTCTTC. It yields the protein CASSVKANFPYNEQFF.

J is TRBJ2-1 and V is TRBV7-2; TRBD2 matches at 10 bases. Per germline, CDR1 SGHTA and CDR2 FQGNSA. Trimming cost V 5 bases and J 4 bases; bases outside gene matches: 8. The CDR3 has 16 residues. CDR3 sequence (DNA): TGTGCCAGCAGCGTCCGAGGACTAGCGGCGTACAATGAGCAGTTCTTC. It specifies CASSVRGLAAYNEQFF.

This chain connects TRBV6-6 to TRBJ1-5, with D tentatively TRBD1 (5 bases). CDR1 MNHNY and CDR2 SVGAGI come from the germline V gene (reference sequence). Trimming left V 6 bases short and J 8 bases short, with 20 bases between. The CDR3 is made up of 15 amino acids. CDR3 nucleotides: TGTGCCAGCAGCACTTCCCAGGGTAGGAACGAGCCCCAGCATTTT. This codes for CASSTSQGRNEPQHF.

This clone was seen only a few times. The CDR3 DNA reads TGTGCCAGCAGAAATCAGGGGTCCTACAACACCGGGGAGCTGTTTTTT. Residues: CASRNQGSYNTGELFF. V usage is TRBV6-6 and J usage is TRBJ2-2, with D maybe TRBD1 (6 bases). The CDR3 spans 16 residues. The ends were cut back, 6 bases at V and 2 bases at J, with 16 bases in the middle. Germline V lookup: CDR1 MNHNY, CDR2 SVGAGI (reference sequence).

The CDR3 sequence: CASSPPDRAGSEAFF. In DNA, the CDR3 is TGTGCCAGCAGCCCTCCGGACAGGGCCGGATCTGAAGCTTTCTTT. This chain uses TRBV5-4 with TRBJ1-1; TRBD1 matches 8 bases. This CDR3 region has 15 residues. CDR1 SGHNT and CDR2 YYREEE come from the germline V gene (reference sequence). The V segment lost 4 bases and the J segment 6 bases; nucleotides outside the gene matches: 11. Filled out from reference TRBV5-4 and TRBJ1-1, the complete variable domain reads ETGVTQSPTHLIKTRGQQVTLRCSSQSGHNTVSWYQQALGQGPQFIFQYYREEENGRGNFPPRFSGLQFPNYSSELNVNALELDDSALYLCASSPPDRAGSEAFFGQGTRLTVV.

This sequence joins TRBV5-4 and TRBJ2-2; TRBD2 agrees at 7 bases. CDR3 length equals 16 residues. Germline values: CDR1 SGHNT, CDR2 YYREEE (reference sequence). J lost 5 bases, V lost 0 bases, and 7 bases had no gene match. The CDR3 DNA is TGTGCCAGCAGCTTGGTTGCGGGAGTACGAACCGGGGAGCTGTTTTTT. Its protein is CASSLVAGVRTGELFF.

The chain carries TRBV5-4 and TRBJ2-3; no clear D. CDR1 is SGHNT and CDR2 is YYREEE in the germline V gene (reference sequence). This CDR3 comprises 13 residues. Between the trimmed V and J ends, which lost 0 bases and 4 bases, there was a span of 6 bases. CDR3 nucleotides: TGTGCCAGCAGCTTGGTAGGGTCAGATACGCAGTATTTT. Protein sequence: CASSLVGSDTQYF.

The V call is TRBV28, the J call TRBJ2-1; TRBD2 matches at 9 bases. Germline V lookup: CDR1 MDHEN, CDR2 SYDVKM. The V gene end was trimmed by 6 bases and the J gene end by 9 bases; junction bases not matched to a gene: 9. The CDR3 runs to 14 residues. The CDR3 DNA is TGTGCCAGCAGGACTAGCGGTCCCGTCGGTGAGCAGTTCTTC. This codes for CASRTSGPVGEQFF.

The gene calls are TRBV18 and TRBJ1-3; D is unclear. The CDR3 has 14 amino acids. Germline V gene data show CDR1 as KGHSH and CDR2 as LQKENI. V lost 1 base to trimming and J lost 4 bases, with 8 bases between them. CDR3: CASSPRRGGNTIYF. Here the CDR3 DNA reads TGTGCCAGCTCACCACGACGGGGAGGAAACACCATATATTTT.

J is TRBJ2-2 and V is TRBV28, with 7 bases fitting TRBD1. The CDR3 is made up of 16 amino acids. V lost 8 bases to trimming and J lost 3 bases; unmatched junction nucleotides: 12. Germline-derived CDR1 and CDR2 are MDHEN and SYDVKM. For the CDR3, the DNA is TGTGCCAGCTGCCTCTCGGGACAGTACGACACCGGGGAGCTGTTTTTT. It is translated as CASCLSGQYDTGELFF. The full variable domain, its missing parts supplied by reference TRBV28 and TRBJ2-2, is DVKVTQSSRYLVKRTGEKVFLECVQDMDHENMFWYRQDPGLGLRLIYFSYDVKMKEKGDIPEGYSVSREKKERFSLILESASTNQTSMYLCASCLSGQYDTGELFFGEGSRLTVL.

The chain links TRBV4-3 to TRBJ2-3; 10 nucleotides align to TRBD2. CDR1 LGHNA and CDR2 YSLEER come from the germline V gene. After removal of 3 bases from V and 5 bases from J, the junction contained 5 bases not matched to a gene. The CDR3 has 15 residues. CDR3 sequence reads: CASSQLAGGIDTQYF. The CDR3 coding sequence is TGCGCCAGCAGCCAGTTAGCGGGAGGAATAGATACGCAGTATTTT.

CDR3 DNA sequence: TGTGCCAGCAGCCTGGACAGGATGGAGACCCAGTACTTC. Translated: CASSLDRMETQYF. The chain joins TRBV5-5 to TRBJ2-5, with TRBD1 matching over 7 bases. Germline assignment: CDR1 SGHKS and CDR2 YYEKEE (reference sequence). The ends lost 4 bases at V and 5 bases at J; junction bases unmatched: 5. This CDR3 is built from 13 residues.

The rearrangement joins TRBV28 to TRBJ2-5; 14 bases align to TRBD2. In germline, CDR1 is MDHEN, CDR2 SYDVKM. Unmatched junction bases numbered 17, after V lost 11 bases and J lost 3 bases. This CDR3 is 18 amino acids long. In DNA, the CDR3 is TGTGCCCGGAGGGAACCTAGGACTAGCGGGAGGTATAAAGAGACCCAGTACTTC. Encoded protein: CARREPRTSGRYKETQYF.

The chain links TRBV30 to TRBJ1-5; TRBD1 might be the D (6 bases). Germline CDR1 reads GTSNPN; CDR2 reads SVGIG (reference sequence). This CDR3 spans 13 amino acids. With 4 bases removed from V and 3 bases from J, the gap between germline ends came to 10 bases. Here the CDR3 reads CAWTSGANQPQHF. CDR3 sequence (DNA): TGTGCCTGGACATCAGGGGCCAATCAGCCCCAGCATTTT.

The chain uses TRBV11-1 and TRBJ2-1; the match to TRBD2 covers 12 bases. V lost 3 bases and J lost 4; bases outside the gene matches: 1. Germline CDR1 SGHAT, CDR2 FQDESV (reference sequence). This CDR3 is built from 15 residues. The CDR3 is CASSFTSGGYNEQFF. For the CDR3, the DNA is TGTGCCAGCAGCTTCACTAGCGGGGGGTACAATGAGCAGTTCTTC.

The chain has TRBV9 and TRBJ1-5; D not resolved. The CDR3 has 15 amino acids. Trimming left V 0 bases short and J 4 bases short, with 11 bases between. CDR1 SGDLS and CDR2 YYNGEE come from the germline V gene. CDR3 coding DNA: TGTGCCAGCAGCGTAGGGAGCGGGCCGAATCAGCCCCAGCATTTT. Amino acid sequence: CASSVGSGPNQPQHF.

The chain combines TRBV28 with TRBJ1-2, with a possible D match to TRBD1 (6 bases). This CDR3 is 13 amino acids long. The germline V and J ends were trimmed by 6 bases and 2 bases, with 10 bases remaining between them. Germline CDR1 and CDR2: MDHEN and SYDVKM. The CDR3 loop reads CASSGTGNYGYTF. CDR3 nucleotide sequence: TGTGCCAGCAGCGGAACAGGGAACTATGGCTACACCTTC.

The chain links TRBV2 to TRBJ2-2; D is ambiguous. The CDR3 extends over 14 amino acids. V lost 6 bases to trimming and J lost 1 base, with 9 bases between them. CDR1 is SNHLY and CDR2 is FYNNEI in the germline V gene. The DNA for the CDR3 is TGTGCCAGCAGGGGCGGCTTGAACACCGGGGAGCTGTTTTTT. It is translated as CASRGGLNTGELFF.

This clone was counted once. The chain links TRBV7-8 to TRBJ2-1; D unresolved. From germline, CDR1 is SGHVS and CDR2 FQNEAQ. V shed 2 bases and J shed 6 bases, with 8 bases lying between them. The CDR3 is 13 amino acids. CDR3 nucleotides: TGTGCCAGCAGCTTAAACCTAATCAATGAGCAGTTCTTC. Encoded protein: CASSLNLINEQFF.

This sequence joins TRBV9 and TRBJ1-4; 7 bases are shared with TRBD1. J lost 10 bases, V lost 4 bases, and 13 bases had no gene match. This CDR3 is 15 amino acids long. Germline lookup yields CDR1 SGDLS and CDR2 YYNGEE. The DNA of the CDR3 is TGTGCCAGCAGCCCTTCCGACAGGGTGTATGGAAAACTGTTTTTT. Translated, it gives CASSPSDRVYGKLFF.

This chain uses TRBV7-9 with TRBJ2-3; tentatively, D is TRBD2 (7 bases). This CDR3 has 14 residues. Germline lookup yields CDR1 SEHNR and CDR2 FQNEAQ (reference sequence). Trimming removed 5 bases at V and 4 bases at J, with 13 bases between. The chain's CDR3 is CASSGRGGSDTQYF. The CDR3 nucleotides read TGTGCCAGCAGCGGAAGGGGGGGATCAGATACGCAGTATTTT.

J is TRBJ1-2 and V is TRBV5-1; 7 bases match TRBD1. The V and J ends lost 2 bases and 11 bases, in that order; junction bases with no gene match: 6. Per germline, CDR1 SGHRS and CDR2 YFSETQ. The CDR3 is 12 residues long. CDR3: CASSFSQGLYTF. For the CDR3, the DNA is TGCGCCAGCAGCTTCTCACAGGGGTTATACACCTTC.

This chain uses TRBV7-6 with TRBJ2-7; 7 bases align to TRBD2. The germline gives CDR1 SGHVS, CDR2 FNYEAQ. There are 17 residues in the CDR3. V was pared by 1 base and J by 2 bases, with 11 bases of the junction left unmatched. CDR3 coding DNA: TGTGCCAGCAGCTTAGAGGCTACTAGCGCCTCTACCTACGAGCAGTACTTC. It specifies CASSLEATSASTYEQYF.

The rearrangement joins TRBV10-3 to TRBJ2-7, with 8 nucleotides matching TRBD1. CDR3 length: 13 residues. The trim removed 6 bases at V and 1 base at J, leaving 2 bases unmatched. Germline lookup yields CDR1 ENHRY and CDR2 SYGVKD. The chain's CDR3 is CAISRDRSYEQYV. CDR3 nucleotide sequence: TGTGCCATCAGCCGGGACAGGTCCTACGAGCAGTACGTC.